This entry concerns a single TCR beta chain. The antigen is undetermined. There are 12 residues in the CDR3. The germline CDR1 and CDR2 sequences are SGHTS and YDEGEE. V shed 4 bases and J shed 5 bases, with 9 bases lying between them. The data were obtained in a study of OX40 agonist ivuxolimab in advanced cancers. Looking at the study overall: Hepatocellular carcinoma, melanoma, renal cell or head and neck cancer occurred in dose-escalation patients. Partial response was recorded in three patients: one hepatocellular carcinoma and two cutaneous melanoma cases.

General study results and limits: Some nonresponders likewise displayed low normalized T-cell clonal expansion.

Sequenced by immunoSEQ multiplex PCR; TCRdb stores in-frame clones only, minus some. The table records 74,000 or so clones, roughly nine tenths of them present only once. Sample: CD4+ or CD8+ T cells sorted from blood, taken in a trial of the OX40 agonist ivuxolimab. This chain links TRBV5-8 with TRBJ2-5; D uncertain. The receptor was derived from an adult with an advanced solid tumor such as melanoma, head and neck, liver or kidney cancer. This chain's CDR3 is CASSDYWETQYF. CDR3 nucleotide sequence: TGTGCCAGCAGCGATTACTGGGAGACCCAGTACTTC. Combining the CDR3 with reference TRBV5-8 and TRBJ2-5 gives the whole variable domain EAGVTQSPTHLIKTRGQQATLRCSPISGHTSVYWYQQALGLGLQFLLWYDEGEERNRGNFPPRFSGRQFPNYSSELNVNALELEDSALYLCASSDYWETQYFGPGTRLLVL.